The sequence of this TCR beta chain was determined in a study of beta chain features in type 1 diabetes. Study observations and caveats: Shortening of TCRB CDR3s, moderate but significant, appeared in all four CD4+ subsets of Type 1 diabetes patients.

Regarding this clone: The antigen is unknown.

Germline CDR1 is MNHNS and CDR2 is SASEGT. There are 18 residues in the CDR3. J was trimmed by 3 bases and V by 2 bases; bases with no gene match: 6. All of the isolated RNA was reverse transcribed, so expressed TCRB transcripts were sequenced. Here immunoSEQ multiplex PCR was the method, and the copy in TCRdb shows in-frame clones only, minus some. This table holds hundreds of thousands of clones, roughly 12% found once. This TCR derives from a man aged 18 to 30 with type 1 diabetes. Sequenced material: naive CD4+ T cells from blood. The chain joins TRBV6-1 to TRBJ2-1, with 14 positions matching TRBD2. The CDR3: CASSEIGLAGGNYNEQFF. The CDR3 DNA sequence: TGTGCCAGCAGTGAAATAGGACTAGCGGGGGGCAACTACAATGAGCAGTTCTTC.